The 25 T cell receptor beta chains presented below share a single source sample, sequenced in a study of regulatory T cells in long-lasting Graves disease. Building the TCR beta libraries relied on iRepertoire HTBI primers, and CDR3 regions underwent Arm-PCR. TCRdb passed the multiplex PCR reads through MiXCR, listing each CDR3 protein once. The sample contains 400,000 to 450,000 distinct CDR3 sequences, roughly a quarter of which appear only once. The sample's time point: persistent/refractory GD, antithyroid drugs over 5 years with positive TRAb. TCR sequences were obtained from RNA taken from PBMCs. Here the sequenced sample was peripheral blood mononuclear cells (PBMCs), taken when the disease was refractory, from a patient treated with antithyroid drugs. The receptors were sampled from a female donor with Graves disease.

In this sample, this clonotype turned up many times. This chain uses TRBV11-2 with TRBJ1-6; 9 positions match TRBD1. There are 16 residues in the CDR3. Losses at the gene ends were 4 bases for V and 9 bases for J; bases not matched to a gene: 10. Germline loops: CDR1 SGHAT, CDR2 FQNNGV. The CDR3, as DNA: TGTGCCAGCAGCTCCGGCGGGGGACAGGGATTTTCACCCCTCCACTTT. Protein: CASSSGGGQGFSPLHF.

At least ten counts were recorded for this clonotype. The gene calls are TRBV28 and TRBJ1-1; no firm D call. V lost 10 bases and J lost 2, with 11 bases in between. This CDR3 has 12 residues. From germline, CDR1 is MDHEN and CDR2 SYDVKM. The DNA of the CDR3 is TGTGCCACCCATCAGGAAAACACTGAAGCTTTCTTT. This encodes CATHQENTEAFF.

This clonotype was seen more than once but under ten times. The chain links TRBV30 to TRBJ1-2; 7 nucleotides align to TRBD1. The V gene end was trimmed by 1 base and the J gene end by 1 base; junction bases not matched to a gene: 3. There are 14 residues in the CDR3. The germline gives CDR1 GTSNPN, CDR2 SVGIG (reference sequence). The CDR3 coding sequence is TGTGCCTGGAGTGGACAGGGAATTAACTATGGCTACACCTTC. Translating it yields CAWSGQGINYGYTF.

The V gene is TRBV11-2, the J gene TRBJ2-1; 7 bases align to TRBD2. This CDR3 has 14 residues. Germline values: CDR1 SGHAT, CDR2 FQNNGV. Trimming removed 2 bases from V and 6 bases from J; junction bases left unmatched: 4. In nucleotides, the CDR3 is TGTGCCAGCAGCTTAACTAGCGTTAGCAATGAGCAGTTCTTC. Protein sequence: CASSLTSVSNEQFF.

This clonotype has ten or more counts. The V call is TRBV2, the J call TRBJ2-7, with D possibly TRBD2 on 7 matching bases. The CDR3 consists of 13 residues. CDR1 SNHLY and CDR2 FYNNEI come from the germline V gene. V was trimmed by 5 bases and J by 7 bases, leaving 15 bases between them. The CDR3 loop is CASSLLQGGEQYF. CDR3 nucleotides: TGTGCCAGCAGTTTATTACAGGGAGGGGAGCAGTACTTC. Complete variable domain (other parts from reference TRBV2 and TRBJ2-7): EPEVTQTPSHQVTQMGQEVILRCVPISNHLYFYWYRQILGQKVEFLVSFYNNEISEKSEIFDDQFSVERPDGSNFTLKIRSTKLEDSAMYFCASSLLQGGEQYFGPGTRLTVT.

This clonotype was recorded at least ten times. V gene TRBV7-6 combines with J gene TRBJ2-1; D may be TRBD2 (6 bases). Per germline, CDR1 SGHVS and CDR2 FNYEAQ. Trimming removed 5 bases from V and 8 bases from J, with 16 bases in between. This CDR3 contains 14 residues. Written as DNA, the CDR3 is TGTGCCAGCAGCCGGGAAGGAGGGGCCGATGAGCAGTTCTTC. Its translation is CASSREGGADEQFF.

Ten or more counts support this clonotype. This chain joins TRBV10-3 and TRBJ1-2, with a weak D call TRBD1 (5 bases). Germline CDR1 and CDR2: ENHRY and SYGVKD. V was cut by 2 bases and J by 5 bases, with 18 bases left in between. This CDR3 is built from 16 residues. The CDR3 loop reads CAISEDRGASWYGYTF. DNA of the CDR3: TGTGCCATCAGTGAGGACCGGGGCGCGAGTTGGTATGGCTACACCTTC.

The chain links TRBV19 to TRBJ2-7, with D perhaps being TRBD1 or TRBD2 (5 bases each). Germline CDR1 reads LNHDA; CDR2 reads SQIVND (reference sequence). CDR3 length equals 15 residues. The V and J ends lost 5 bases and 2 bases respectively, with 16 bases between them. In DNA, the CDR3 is TGTGCCAGTAGTCCCTCCGGGACGCTAACCTACGAGCAGTACTTC. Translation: CASSPSGTLTYEQYF.

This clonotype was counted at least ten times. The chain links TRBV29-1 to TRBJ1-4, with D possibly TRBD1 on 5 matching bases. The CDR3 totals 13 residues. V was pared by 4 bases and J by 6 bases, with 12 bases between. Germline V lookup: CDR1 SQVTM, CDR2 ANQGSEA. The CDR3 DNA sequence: TGCAGCGTTGCAGGGATGTCCCATGAAAAACTGTTTTTT. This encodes CSVAGMSHEKLFF.

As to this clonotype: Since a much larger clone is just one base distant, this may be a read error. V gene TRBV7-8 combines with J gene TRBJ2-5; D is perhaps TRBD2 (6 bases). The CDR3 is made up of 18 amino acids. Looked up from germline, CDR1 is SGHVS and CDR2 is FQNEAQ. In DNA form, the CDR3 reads TGTGCCAGCAGCTTAGAGAGGGGACTCGGGAGTTCGGACAATGAGCAGTCCTTC. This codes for CASSLERGLGSSDNEQSF. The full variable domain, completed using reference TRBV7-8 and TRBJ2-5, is GAGVSQSPRYKVAKRGQDVALRCDPISGHVSLFWYQQALGQGPEFLTYFQNEAQLDKSGLPSDRFFAERPEGSVSTLKIQRTQQEDSAVYLCASSLERGLGSSDNEQSFGPGTRLLVL.

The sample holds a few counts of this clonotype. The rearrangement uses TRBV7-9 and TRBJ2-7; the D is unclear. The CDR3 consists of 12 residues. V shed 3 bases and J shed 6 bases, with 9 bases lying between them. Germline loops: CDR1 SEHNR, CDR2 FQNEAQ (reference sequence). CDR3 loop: CASSLEMPEQYF. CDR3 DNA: TGTGCCAGCAGCTTGGAAATGCCCGAGCAGTACTTC.

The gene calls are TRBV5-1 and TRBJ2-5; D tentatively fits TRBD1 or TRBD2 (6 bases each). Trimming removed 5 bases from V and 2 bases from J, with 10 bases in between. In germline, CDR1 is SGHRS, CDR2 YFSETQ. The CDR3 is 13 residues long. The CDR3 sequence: CASREGGQETQYF. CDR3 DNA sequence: TGCGCCAGCAGGGAGGGGGGACAAGAGACCCAGTACTTC.

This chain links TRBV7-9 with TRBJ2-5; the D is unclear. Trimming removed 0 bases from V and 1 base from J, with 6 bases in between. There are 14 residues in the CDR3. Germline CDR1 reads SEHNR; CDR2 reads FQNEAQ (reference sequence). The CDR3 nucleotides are TGTGCCAGCAGCTTAGCCAAAAGCCAAGAGACCCAGTACTTC. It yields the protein CASSLAKSQETQYF.

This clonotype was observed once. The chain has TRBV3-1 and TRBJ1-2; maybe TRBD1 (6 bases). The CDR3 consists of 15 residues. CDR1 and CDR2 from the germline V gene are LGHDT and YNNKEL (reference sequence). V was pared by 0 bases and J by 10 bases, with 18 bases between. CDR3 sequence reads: CASSQDLRGGGDYTF. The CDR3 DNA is TGTGCCAGCAGCCAAGATCTTCGAGGGGGAGGGGACTACACCTTC.

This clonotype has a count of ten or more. This chain's CDR3 is CASSRVVYQETQYF. The CDR3 nucleotides are TGTGCCAGCAGTCGCGTGGTTTACCAAGAGACCCAGTACTTC. The V call is TRBV6-1, the J call TRBJ2-5, with no clear D. The germline V gene encodes CDR1 MNHNS and CDR2 SASEGT. The CDR3 extends over 14 amino acids. V was cut by 5 bases and J by 0 bases, with 10 bases left in between.

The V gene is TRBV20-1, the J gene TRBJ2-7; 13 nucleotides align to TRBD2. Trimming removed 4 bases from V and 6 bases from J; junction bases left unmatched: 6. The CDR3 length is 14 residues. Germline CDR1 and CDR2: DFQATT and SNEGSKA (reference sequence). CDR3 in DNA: TGCAGTGCTAAAGGACTAGCGGGAGATTTCGAGCAGTACTTC. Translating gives CSAKGLAGDFEQYF.

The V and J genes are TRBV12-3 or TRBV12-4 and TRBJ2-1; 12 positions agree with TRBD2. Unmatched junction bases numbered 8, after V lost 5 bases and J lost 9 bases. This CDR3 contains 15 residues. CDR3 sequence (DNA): TGTGCCAGCAGTGCCGAGACTAGCGGGAGCGCTGAGCAGTTCTTC. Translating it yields CASSAETSGSAEQFF.

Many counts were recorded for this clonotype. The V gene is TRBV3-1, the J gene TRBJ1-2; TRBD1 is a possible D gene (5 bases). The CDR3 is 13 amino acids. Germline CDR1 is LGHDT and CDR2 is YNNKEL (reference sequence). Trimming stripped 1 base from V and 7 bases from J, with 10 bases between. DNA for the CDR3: TGTGCCAGCAGCCAAGTTCAGGGTGGTGGCTACACCTTC. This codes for CASSQVQGGGYTF. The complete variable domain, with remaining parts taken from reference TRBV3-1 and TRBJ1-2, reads DTAVSQTPKYLVTQMGNDKSIKCEQNLGHDTMYWYKQDSKKFLKIMFSYNNKELIINETVPNRFSPKSPDKAHLNLHINSLELGDSAVYFCASSQVQGGGYTFGSGTRLTVV.

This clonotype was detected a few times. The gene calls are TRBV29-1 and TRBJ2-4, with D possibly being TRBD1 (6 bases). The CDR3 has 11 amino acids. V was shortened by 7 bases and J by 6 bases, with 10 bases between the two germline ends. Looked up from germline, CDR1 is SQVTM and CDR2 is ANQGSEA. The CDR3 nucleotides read TGCAGCGCGACACAGGGAAACATTCAGTACTTC. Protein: CSATQGNIQYF.

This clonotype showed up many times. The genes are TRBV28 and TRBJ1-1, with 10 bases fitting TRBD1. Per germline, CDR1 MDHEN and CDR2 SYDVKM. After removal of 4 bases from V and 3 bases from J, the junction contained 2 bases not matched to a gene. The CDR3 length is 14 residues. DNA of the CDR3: TGTGCCAGCAGTTGGGACAGGGGAGACACTGAAGCTTTCTTT. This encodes CASSWDRGDTEAFF.

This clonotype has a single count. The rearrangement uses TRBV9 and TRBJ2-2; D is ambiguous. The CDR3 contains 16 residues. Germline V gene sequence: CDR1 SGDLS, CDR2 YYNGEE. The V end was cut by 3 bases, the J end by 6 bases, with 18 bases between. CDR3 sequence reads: CASSASIVGVAGELFF. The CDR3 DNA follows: TGTGCCAGCAGCGCCTCGATTGTTGGCGTCGCCGGGGAGCTGTTTTTT.

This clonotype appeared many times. The CDR3 region is CASSSGGTGFGGNTIYF. The CDR3 nucleotides read TGTGCCAGCAGCTCGGGAGGGACGGGCTTCGGTGGAAACACCATATATTTT. The chain joins TRBV11-2 to TRBJ1-3, with a possible D match to TRBD1 (5 bases). Trimming cost V 4 bases and J 3 bases, with 19 bases left between them. From germline, CDR1 is SGHAT and CDR2 FQNNGV. The length of the CDR3 is 17 residues.

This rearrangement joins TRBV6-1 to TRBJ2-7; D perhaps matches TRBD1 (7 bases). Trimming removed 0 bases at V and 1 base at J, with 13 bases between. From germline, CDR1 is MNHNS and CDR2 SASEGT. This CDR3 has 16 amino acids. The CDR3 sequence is CASSEAFPGGSYEQYF. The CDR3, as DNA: TGTGCCAGCAGTGAAGCTTTTCCAGGGGGGTCCTACGAGCAGTACTTC.

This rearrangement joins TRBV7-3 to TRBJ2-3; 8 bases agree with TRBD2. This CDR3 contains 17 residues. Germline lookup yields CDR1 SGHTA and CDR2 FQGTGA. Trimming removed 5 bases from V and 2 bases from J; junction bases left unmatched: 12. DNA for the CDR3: TGTGCCAGCAGCGCCGGGGGACTAGGGAGTATCACAGATACGCAGTATTTT. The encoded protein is CASSAGGLGSITDTQYF.

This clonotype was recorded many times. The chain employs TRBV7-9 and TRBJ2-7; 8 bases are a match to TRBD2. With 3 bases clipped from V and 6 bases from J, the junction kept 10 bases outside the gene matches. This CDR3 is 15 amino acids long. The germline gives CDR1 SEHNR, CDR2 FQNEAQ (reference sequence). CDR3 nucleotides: TGTGCCAGCAGCTTTGTCGGGAGGGCCAATTCCGAGCAGTACTTC. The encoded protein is CASSFVGRANSEQYF.